These T cell receptor beta chains were read from a single sample in a study of T-cell memory formation after mild COVID-19. TCRdb reprocessed the 5' RACE reads via MiXCR and lists one record per CDR3 protein. The sample carries around 200,000 distinct CDR3 sequences, around a fifth recorded once. The source material was PBMCs or a T cell subset sorted from them (not recorded which). Receptors were obtained from an adult woman who had mild COVID-19 (a few samples of this study predate the infection). Cell type and time point are not known. The conserved cysteine and the conserved F or W are not part of the CDR3 here. The order of the fields is V gene, J gene, clone size, CDR3 protein. Clone size, where shown, is once, few, many, or a class for clones that have expanded.

v_call: TRBV7-2
j_call: TRBJ1-2
clone_size: .
cdr3_aa: ASSLAFSGEGYT

v_call: TRBV3-1
j_call: TRBJ1-6
clone_size: .
cdr3_aa: ASSQELGQPMNSPLH

v_call: TRBV6-6
j_call: TRBJ2-1
clone_size: .
cdr3_aa: ARSYSSLAGSVSYNEQF

v_call: TRBV27
j_call: TRBJ1-1
clone_size: .
cdr3_aa: ASKGGIAF

v_call: TRBV29-1
j_call: TRBJ1-1
clone_size: .
cdr3_aa: SVETLLGGWGEAF

v_call: TRBV4-1
j_call: TRBJ2-7
clone_size: few
cdr3_aa: ASSGGTPYEQY

v_call: TRBV7-9
j_call: TRBJ2-4
clone_size: .
cdr3_aa: ASSLVGDQNIQY

v_call: TRBV2
j_call: TRBJ2-1
clone_size: .
cdr3_aa: ASSGGGRAYNEQF

v_call: TRBV10-3
j_call: TRBJ2-7
clone_size: few
cdr3_aa: AISEGPSYEQY

v_call: TRBV19
j_call: TRBJ2-7
clone_size: .
cdr3_aa: ASSIVPTGVYEQY